This passage covers 9 T cell receptor beta chains from one sample sequenced in a study of blood T cell repertoires in COVID-19. Data came from immunoSEQ multiplex PCR; TCRdb stores just in-frame clones and leaves some out. The sample yields 200,000 to 250,000 clones, approximately 83% seen once. Source material: peripheral blood. The receptors shown here come from a woman aged 25 to 39 with COVID-19, enrolled during active disease.

This clone was picked up a small number of times. The rearrangement links TRBV5-1 to TRBJ1-1, with a tentative D call TRBD1 (6 bases). This CDR3 is built from 13 residues. V shed 0 bases and J shed 8 bases, with 11 bases lying between them. From germline, CDR1 is SGHRS and CDR2 YFSETQ. The CDR3 loop is CASSLASQGEAFF. The CDR3 DNA sequence: TGCGCCAGCAGCTTGGCCTCCCAGGGGGAAGCTTTCTTT.

The chain combines TRBV2 with TRBJ1-1; 10 nucleotides align to TRBD1. The CDR3 is 14 amino acids. CDR1 is SNHLY and CDR2 is FYNNEI in the germline V gene. Trimming took 8 bases from V and 11 from J; bases not matched to a gene: 14. The CDR3 spells CASQFRPGQGRAFF. Here the CDR3 DNA reads TGTGCCAGCCAGTTTAGACCGGGACAGGGGCGGGCTTTCTTT.

This chain uses TRBV5-6 with TRBJ1-2; maybe TRBD1 (6 bases). Trimming cost V 1 base and J 7 bases, with 14 bases left between them. CDR3 length: 14 amino acids. Germline values: CDR1 SGHDT, CDR2 YYEEEE. The CDR3 loop is CASSLPSGAGGYTF. DNA for the CDR3: TGTGCCAGCAGCTTGCCTTCAGGGGCGGGTGGCTACACCTTC. The full variable domain, rest sourced from reference TRBV5-6 and TRBJ1-2, is DAGVTQSPTHLIKTRGQQVTLRCSPKSGHDTVSWYQQALGQGPQFIFQYYEEEERQRGNFPDRFSGHQFPNYSSELNVNALLLGDSALYLCASSLPSGAGGYTFGSGTRLTVV.

V gene TRBV15 combines with J gene TRBJ2-5; 7 bases fit TRBD1. CDR1 and CDR2 from the germline V gene are LNHNV and YYDKDF (reference sequence). V lost 2 bases to trimming and J lost 3 bases; unmatched junction nucleotides: 6. The CDR3 is 15 residues long. The CDR3 here is CATSRSTGTEETQYF. CDR3 bases: TGTGCCACCAGCAGATCCACCGGGACAGAAGAGACCCAGTACTTC.

This chain uses TRBV29-1 with TRBJ2-1; 9 bases align to TRBD2. V shed 0 bases, J shed 0 bases, and the junction held 9 bases outside the gene matches. CDR3 length: 18 residues. The germline V gene has CDR1 SQVTM and CDR2 ANQGSEA. This CDR3 reads CSVEDPLTSGSSYNEQFF. The CDR3 bases are TGCAGCGTTGAAGATCCCCTGACTAGCGGAAGCTCCTACAATGAGCAGTTCTTC.

The J gene is TRBJ2-7, the V gene TRBV14; 9 bases are shared with TRBD1. V shed 3 bases and J 0 bases; nucleotides not matched to a gene: 9. The CDR3 has 17 residues. Looked up from germline, CDR1 is SGHDN and CDR2 is FVKESK. The CDR3 here is CASSHLLPGQGSYEQYF. The CDR3 nucleotides are TGTGCCAGCAGCCATCTCCTCCCGGGACAGGGCTCCTACGAGCAGTACTTC.

This clone was counted only a few times. This sequence joins TRBV5-6 and TRBJ2-1, with D hard to call. Trimming removed 4 bases at V and 3 bases at J, with 14 bases between. The CDR3 contains 15 residues. CDR1 is SGHDT, CDR2 YYEEEE, per germline. The CDR3 spells CASSARQLSYNEQFF. DNA for the CDR3: TGTGCCAGCAGCGCCAGGCAGCTTAGCTACAATGAGCAGTTCTTC.

The chain recombines TRBV24-1 with TRBJ2-1; TRBD2 matches at 7 bases. The CDR3 totals 14 residues. Germline V gene lookup returns CDR1 KGHDR and CDR2 SFDVKD. J lost 0 bases, V lost 9 bases, and 4 bases had no gene match. The CDR3 coding sequence is TGTGCCACCGGGGGGGGGTCCTCCTACAATGAGCAGTTCTTC. Protein sequence: CATGGGSSYNEQFF.

The chain combines TRBV18 with TRBJ2-5; maybe TRBD2 (6 bases). Between the trimmed V and J ends, which lost 8 bases and 3 bases, there was a span of 16 bases. CDR3 length equals 14 residues. CDR1 is KGHSH, CDR2 LQKENI, per germline. Here the CDR3 reads CASLFSLAEETQYF. The CDR3 DNA sequence: TGTGCCAGCCTCTTCTCCTTAGCGGAAGAGACCCAGTACTTC.